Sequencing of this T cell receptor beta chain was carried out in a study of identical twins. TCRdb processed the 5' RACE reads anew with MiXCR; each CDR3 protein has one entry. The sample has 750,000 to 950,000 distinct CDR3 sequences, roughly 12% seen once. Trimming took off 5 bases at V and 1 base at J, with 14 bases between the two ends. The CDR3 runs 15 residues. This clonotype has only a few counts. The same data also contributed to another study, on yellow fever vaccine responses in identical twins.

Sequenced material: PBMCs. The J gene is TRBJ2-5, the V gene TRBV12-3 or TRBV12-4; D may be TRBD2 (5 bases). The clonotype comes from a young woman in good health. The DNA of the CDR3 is TGTGCCAGCAGTGAGGAGGAAATTCCCCAAGAGACCCAGTACTTC. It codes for CASSEEEIPQETQYF.